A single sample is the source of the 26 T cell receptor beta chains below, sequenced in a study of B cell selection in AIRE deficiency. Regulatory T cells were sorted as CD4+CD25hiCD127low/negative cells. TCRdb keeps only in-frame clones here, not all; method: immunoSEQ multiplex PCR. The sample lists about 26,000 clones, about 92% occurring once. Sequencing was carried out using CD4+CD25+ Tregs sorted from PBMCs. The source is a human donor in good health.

In nucleotides, the CDR3 is TGCGCCAGCAGCTTGGGTGGGCTGGGGGAGCAGTACTTC. The encoded protein is CASSLGGLGEQYF. The J gene is TRBJ2-7, the V gene TRBV5-1; D gene unclear. Germline assignment: CDR1 SGHRS and CDR2 YFSETQ. The CDR3 is made up of 13 amino acids. V was trimmed by 0 bases and J by 7 bases, leaving 11 bases between them.

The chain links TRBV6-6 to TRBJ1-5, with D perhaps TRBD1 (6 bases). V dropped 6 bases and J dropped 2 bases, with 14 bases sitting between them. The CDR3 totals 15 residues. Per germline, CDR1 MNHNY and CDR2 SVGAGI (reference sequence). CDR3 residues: CASRITGKGNQPQHF. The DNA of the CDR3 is TGTGCCAGCAGAATTACAGGGAAGGGCAATCAGCCCCAGCATTTT.

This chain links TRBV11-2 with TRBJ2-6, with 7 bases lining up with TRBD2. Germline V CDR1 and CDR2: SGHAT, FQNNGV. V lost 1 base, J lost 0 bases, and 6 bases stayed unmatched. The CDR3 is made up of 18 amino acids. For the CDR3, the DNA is TGTGCCAGCAGCTTAGTTGGGACTACCTACTCTGGGGCCAACGTCCTGACTTTC. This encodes CASSLVGTTYSGANVLTF.

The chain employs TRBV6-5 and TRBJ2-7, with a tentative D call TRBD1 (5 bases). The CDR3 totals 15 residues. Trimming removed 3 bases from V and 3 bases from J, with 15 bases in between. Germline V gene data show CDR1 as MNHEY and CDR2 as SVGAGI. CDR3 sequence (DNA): TGTGCCAGCAGTTATGGACCAGGGTTTGACTACGAGCAGTACTTC. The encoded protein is CASSYGPGFDYEQYF.

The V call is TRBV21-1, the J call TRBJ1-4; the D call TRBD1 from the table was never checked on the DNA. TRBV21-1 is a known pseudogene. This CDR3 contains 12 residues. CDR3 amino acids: CATDTRGEKLFF. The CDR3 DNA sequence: TGTGCCACCGACACAAGGGGGGAAAAACTGTTTTTT.

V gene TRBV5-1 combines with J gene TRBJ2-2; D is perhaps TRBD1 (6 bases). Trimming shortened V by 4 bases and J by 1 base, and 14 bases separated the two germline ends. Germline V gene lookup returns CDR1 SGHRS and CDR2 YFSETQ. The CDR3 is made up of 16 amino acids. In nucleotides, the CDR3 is TGCGCCAGCAGCCCCCGGGCACAGGGGAACACCGGGGAGCTGTTTTTT. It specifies CASSPRAQGNTGELFF.

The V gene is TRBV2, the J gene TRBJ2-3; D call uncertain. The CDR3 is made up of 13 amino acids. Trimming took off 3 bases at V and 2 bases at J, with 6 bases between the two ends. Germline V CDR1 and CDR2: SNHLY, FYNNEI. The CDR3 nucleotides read TGTGCCAGCAGTGAGGCCTTCACAGATACGCAGTATTTT. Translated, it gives CASSEAFTDTQYF.

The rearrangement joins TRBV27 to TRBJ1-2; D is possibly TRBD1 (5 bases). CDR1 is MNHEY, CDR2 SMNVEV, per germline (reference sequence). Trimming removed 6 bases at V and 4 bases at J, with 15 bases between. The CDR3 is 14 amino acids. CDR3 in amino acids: CASRGPGTAYGYTF. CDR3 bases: TGTGCCAGCAGGGGTCCTGGGACGGCCTATGGCTACACCTTC.

The CDR3 DNA is TGTGCCAGCAGTTACTCTGGGACAGGGGTGGAGACCCAGTACTTC. It yields the protein CASSYSGTGVETQYF. The V call is TRBV6-6, the J call TRBJ2-5; 10 nucleotides agree with TRBD1. V shed 0 bases and J 5 bases; nucleotides not matched to a gene: 3. There are 15 residues in the CDR3. Germline V gene data show CDR1 as MNHNY and CDR2 as SVGAGI (reference sequence).

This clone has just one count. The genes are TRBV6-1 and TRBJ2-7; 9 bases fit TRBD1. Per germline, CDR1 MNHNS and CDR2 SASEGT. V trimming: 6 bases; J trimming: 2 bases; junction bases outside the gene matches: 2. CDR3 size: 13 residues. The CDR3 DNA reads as TGTGCCAGCAGAGGACAGGGGACCTACGAGCAGTACTTC. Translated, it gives CASRGQGTYEQYF.

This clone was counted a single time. The CDR3 nucleotides are TGTGCCAGCAGCTTAGGTAGCCCTCTTGAGGGGGAGCAGTTCTTC. It codes for CASSLGSPLEGEQFF. J is TRBJ2-1 and V is TRBV7-3; the D gene could be TRBD1 or TRBD2 (5 bases each). Germline V gives CDR1 SGHTA, CDR2 FQGTGA. CDR3 length: 15 amino acids. Trimming stripped 2 bases from V and 10 bases from J, with 18 bases between.

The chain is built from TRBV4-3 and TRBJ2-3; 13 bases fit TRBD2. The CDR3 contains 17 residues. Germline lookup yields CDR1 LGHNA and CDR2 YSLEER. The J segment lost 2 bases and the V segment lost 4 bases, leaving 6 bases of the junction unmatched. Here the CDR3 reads CASSRATSGGPTDTQYF. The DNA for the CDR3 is TGCGCCAGCAGCCGAGCGACTAGCGGGGGGCCCACAGATACGCAGTATTTT.

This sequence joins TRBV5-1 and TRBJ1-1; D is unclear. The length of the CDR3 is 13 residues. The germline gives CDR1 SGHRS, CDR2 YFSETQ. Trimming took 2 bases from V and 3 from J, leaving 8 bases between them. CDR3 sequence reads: CASSFWLDTEAFF. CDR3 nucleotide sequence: TGCGCCAGCAGCTTCTGGTTGGACACTGAAGCTTTCTTT.

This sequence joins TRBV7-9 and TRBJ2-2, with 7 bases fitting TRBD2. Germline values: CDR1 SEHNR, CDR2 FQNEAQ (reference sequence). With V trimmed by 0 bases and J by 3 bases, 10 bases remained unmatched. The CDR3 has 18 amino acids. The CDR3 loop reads CASSLAALTGGYTGELFF. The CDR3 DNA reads TGTGCCAGCAGCTTAGCGGCTTTAACGGGGGGATACACCGGGGAGCTGTTTTTT.

CDR3 sequence: CASSYSASWSTGELFF. For the CDR3, the DNA is TGTGCCAGCAGTTACTCGGCTAGCTGGAGCACCGGGGAGCTGTTTTTT. The chain uses TRBV6-5 and TRBJ2-2, with D possibly TRBD2 on 5 matching bases. Germline values: CDR1 MNHEY, CDR2 SVGAGI. This CDR3 has 16 amino acids. V lost 0 bases, J lost 4 bases, and 12 bases lay in between.

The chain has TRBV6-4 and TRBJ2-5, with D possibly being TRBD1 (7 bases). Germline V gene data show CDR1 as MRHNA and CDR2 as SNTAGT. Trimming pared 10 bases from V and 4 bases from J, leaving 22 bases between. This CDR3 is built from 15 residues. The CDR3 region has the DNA TGTGCCACCCCGGAACAGGAGGGGGCCCGAGAGACCCAGTACTTC. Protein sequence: CATPEQEGARETQYF.

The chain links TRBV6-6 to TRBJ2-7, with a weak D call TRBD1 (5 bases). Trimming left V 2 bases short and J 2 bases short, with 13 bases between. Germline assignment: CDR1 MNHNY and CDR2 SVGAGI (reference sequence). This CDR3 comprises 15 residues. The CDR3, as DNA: TGTGCCAGCAGTTACCCTGCACGACAGACCTACGAGCAGTACTTC. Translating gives CASSYPARQTYEQYF.

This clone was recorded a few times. Here the CDR3 reads CASRDRAEKLFF. The DNA for the CDR3 is TGTGCCAGCAGGGACAGGGCAGAAAAACTGTTTTTT. This sequence joins TRBV6-5 and TRBJ1-4, with TRBD1 identical over 8 bases. CDR1 is MNHEY and CDR2 is SVGAGI in the germline V gene. The CDR3 is made up of 12 amino acids. The trim removed 6 bases at V and 8 bases at J, leaving 2 bases unmatched.

This CDR3 is CASSYWGARNGEQFF. The CDR3 DNA is TGTGCCAGCAGTTACTGGGGGGCCCGGAACGGTGAGCAGTTCTTC. The J gene is TRBJ2-1, the V gene TRBV6-5, with D possibly being TRBD1 or TRBD2 (6 bases each). Germline-derived CDR1 and CDR2 are MNHEY and SVGAGI. V gave up 1 base and J gave up 9 bases, with 16 bases separating them. The CDR3 loop spans 15 amino acids.

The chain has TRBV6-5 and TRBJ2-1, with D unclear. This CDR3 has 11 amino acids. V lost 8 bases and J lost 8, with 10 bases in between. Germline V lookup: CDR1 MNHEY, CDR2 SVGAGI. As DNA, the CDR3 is TGTGCCAGCTCCCGGTCGGATGAGCAGTTCTTC. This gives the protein CASSRSDEQFF.

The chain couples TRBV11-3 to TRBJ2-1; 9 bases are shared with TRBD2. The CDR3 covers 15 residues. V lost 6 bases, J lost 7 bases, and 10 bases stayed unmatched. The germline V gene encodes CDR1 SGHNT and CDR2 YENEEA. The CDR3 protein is CASSLSGGTTNEQFF. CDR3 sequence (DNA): TGTGCCAGCAGTCTTAGCGGGGGTACTACTAATGAGCAGTTCTTC.

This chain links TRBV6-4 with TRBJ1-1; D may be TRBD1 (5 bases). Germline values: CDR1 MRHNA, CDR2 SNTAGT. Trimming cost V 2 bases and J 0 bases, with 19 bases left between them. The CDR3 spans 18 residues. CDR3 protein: CASSDPRPTANMNTEAFF. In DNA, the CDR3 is TGTGCCAGCAGTGACCCCCGACCGACAGCGAACATGAACACTGAAGCTTTCTTT.

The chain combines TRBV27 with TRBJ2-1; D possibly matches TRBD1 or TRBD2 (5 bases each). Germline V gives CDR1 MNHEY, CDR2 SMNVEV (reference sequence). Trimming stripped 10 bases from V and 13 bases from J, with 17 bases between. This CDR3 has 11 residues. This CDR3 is CATAQGPSQFF. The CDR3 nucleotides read TGTGCCACCGCCCAGGGACCTTCACAGTTCTTC.

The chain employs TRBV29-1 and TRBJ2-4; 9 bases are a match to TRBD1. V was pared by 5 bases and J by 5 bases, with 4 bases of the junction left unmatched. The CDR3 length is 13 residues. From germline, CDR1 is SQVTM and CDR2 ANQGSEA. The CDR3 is CSVMDRGQNIQYF. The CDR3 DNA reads TGCAGCGTTATGGACAGGGGCCAAAACATTCAGTACTTC.

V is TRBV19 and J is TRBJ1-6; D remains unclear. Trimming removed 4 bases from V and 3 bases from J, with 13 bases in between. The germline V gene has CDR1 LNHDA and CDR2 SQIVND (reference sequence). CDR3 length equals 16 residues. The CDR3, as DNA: TGTGCCAGTAGTAAACCTCCAGCAGGCTATAATTCACCCCTCCACTTT. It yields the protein CASSKPPAGYNSPLHF.

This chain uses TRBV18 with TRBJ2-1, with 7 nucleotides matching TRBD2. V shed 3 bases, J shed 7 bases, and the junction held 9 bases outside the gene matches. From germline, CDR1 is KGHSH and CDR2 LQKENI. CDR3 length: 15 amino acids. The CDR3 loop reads CASSPLGLAENEQFF. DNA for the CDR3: TGTGCCAGCTCACCCTTGGGGCTAGCGGAAAATGAGCAGTTCTTC. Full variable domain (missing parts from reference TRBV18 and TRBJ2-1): NAGVMQNPRHLVRRRGQEARLRCSPMKGHSHVYWYRQLPEEGLKFMVYLQKENIIDESGMPKERFSAEFPKEGPSILRIQQVVRGDSAAYFCASSPLGLAENEQFFGPGTRLTVL.